Given below is one TCR beta chain in context. The antigen is unknown. Sequencing was performed with immunoSEQ multiplex PCR; in TCRdb, only in-frame clones are kept and a portion is missing. The sample includes about 68,000 clones, 91% seen only once; the top ten take around 0.31%. These data belong to a study of OX40 agonist ivuxolimab in advanced cancers. On the study more broadly: Males comprised about 84% of the group, whose mean age was roughly 60 years (range 23 to 79).

V was cut by 3 bases and J by 3 bases, with 11 bases left in between. CDR3 length: 15 residues. Germline CDR1 and CDR2: MDHEN and SYDVKM. Points from the study as a whole: Antigen specificity of clonally expanded peripheral T cells was not established.

This chain connects TRBV28 to TRBJ1-4; D uncertain. The sequences come from CD4+ or CD8+ T cells sorted from blood, collected in a trial of the OX40 agonist ivuxolimab. The sequence was obtained from an adult with an advanced solid tumor such as melanoma, head and neck, liver or kidney cancer. DNA for the CDR3: TGTGCCAGCAGTTTTCGGGGTAGGGCTAATGAAAAACTGTTTTTT. This encodes CASSFRGRANEKLFF.